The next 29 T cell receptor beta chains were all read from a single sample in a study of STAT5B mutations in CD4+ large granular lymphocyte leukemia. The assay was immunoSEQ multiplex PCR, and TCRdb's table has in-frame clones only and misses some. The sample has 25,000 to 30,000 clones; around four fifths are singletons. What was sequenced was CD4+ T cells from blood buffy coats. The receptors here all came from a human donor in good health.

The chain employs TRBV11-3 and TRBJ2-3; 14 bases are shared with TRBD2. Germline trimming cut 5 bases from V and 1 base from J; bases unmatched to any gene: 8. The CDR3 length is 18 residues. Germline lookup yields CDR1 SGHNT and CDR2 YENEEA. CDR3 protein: CASSDGLAGGQGTDTQYF. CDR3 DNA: TGTGCCAGCAGCGACGGACTAGCGGGGGGCCAGGGCACAGATACGCAGTATTTT.

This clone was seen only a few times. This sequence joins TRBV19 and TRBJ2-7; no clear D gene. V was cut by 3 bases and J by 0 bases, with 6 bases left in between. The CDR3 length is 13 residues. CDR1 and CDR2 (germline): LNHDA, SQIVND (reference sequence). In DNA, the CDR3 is TGTGCCAGTAGTATTCGGCTCTCCTACGAGCAGTACTTC. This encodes CASSIRLSYEQYF.

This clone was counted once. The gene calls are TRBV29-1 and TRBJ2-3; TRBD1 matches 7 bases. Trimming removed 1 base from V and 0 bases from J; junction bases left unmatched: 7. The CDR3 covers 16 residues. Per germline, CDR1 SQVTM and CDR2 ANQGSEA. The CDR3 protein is CSVEGNRGSSTDTQYF. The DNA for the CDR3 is TGCAGCGTTGAAGGCAACAGGGGTTCTAGCACAGATACGCAGTATTTT.

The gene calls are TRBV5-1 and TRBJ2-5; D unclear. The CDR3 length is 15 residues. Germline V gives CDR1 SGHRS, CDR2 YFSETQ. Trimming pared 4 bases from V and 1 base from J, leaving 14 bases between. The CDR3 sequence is CASSQNTGLQETQYF. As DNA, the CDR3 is TGCGCCAGCAGCCAGAATACCGGTCTCCAAGAGACCCAGTACTTC.

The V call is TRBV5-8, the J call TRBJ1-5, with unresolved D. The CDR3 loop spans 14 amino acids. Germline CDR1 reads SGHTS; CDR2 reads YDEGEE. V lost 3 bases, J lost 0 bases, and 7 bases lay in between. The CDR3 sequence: CASSYRPSNQPQHF. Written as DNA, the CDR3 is TGTGCCAGCAGCTACCGGCCTAGCAATCAGCCCCAGCATTTT.

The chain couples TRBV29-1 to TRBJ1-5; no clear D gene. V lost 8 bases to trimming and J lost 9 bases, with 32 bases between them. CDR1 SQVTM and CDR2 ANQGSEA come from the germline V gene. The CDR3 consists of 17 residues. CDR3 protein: CSHQEFYFHGLTRPQHF. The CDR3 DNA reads TGCAGCCACCAGGAGTTTTATTTTCACGGATTGACCCGGCCCCAGCATTTT.

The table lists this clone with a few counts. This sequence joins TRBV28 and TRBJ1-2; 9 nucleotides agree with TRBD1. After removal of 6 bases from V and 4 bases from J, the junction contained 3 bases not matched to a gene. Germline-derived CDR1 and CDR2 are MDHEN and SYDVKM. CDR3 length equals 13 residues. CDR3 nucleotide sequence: TGTGCCAGCAGGGGGGGACAGGGCTATGGCTACACCTTC. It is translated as CASRGGQGYGYTF.

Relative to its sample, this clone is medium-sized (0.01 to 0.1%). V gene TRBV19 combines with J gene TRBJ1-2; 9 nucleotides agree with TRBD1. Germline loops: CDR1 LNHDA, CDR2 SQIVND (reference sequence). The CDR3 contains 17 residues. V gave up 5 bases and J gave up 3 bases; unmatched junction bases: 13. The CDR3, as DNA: TGTGCCAGTAGTCGGCGGGACAGGGCTTCCTCAGACTATGGCTACACCTTC. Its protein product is CASSRRDRASSDYGYTF.

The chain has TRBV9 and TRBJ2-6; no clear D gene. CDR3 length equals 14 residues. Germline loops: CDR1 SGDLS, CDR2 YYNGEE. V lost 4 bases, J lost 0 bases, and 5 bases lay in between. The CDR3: CASSSNSGANVLTF. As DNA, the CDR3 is TGTGCCAGCAGCAGTAACTCTGGGGCCAACGTCCTGACTTTC. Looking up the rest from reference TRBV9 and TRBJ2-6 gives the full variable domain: DSGVTQTPKHLITATGQRVTLRCSPRSGDLSVYWYQQSLDQGLQFLIQYYNGEERAKGNILERFSAQQFPDLHSELNLSSLELGDSALYFCASSSNSGANVLTFGAGSRLTVL.

The CDR3 protein is CASSLGGYGNQPQHF. Here the CDR3 DNA reads TGTGCCAGCAGCTTAGGGGGCTACGGCAATCAGCCCCAGCATTTT. The chain employs TRBV7-8 and TRBJ1-5; maybe TRBD1 (5 bases). The V gene lost 1 base and the J gene lost 2 bases, with 9 bases spanning the gap. This CDR3 has 15 residues. Germline values: CDR1 SGHVS, CDR2 FQNEAQ.

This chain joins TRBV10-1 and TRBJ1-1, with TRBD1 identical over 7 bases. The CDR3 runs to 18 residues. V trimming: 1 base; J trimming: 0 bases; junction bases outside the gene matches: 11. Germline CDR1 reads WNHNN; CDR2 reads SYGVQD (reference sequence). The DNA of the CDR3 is TGCGCCAGCAGTGAGTGTAGGGGGCTCTTCGGTATGAACACTGAAGCTTTCTTT. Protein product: CASSECRGLFGMNTEAFF.

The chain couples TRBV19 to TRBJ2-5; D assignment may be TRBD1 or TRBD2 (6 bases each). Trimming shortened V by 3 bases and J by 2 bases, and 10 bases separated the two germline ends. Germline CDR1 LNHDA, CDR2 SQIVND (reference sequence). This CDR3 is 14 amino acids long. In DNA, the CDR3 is TGTGCCAGTAGTATCGGGGGACAACAAGAGACCCAGTACTTC. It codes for CASSIGGQQETQYF.

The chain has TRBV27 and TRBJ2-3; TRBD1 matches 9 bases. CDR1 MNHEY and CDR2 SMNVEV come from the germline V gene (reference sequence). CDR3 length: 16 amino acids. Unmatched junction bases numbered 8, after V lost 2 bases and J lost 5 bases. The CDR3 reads CASSLNGQGLGDTQYF. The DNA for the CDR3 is TGTGCCAGCAGTTTAAACGGACAGGGGTTGGGAGATACGCAGTATTTT.

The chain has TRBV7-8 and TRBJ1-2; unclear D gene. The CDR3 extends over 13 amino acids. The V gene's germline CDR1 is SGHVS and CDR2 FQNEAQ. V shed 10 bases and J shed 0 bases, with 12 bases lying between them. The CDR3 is CANTDVSNYGYTF. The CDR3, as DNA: TGTGCCAATACGGACGTCTCTAACTATGGCTACACCTTC.

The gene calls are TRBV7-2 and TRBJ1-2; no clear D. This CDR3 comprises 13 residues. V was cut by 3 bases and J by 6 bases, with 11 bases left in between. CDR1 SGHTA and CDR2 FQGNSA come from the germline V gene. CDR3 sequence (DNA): TGTGCCAGCAGCTTTGCAGAGGCTAATGGCTACACCTTC. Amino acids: CASSFAEANGYTF.

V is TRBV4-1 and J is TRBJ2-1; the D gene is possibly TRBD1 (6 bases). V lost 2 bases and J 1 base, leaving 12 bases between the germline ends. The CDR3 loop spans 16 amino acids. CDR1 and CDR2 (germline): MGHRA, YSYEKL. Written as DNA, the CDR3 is TGCGCCAGCAGCCAATGGCAGGGGCAGTCCTACAATGAGCAGTTCTTC. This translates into CASSQWQGQSYNEQFF.

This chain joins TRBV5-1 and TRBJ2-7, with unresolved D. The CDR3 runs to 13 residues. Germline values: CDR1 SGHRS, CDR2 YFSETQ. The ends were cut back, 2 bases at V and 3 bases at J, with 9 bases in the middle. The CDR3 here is CASSLHPLYEQYF. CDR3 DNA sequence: TGCGCCAGCAGCTTACATCCCCTCTACGAGCAGTACTTC.

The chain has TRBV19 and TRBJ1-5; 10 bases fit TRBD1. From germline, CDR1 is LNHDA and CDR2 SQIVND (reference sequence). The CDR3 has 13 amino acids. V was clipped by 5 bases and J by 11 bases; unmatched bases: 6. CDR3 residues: CASSPDRGGSQHF. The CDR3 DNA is TGTGCCAGTAGTCCGGACAGGGGGGGGTCCCAGCATTTT.

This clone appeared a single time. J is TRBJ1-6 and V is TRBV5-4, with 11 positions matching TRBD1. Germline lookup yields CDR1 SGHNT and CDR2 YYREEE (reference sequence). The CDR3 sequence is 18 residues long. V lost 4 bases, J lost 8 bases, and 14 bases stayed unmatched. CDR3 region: CASSPGTGGTAGDSPLHF. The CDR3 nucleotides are TGTGCCAGCAGCCCCGGGACAGGGGGTACCGCGGGGGATTCACCCCTCCACTTT.

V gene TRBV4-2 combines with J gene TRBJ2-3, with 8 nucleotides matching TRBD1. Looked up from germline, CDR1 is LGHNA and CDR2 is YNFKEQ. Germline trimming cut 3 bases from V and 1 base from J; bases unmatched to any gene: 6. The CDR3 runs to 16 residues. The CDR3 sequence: CASSQSLDRGTDTQYF. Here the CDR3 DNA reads TGTGCCAGCAGCCAGTCACTGGACAGGGGCACAGATACGCAGTATTTT.

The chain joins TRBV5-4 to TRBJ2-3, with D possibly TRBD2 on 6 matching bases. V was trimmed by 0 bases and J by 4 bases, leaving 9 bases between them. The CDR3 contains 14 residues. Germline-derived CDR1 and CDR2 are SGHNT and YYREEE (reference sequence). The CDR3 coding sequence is TGTGCCAGCAGCTTGGAACTAGCTTCAGATACGCAGTATTTT. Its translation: CASSLELASDTQYF.

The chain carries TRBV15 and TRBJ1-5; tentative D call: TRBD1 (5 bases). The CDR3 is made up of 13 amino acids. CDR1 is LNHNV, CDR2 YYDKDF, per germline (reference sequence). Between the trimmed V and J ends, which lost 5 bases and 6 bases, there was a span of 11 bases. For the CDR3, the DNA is TGTGCCACCAGCTCCCAGGGTAGTCAGCCCCAGCATTTT. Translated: CATSSQGSQPQHF.

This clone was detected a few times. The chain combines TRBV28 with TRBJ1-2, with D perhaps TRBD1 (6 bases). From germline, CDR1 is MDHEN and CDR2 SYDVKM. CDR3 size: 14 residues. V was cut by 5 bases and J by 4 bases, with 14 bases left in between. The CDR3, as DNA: TGTGCCAGCAGTCGGTCGACAGGTTCCTATGGCTACACCTTC. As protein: CASSRSTGSYGYTF.

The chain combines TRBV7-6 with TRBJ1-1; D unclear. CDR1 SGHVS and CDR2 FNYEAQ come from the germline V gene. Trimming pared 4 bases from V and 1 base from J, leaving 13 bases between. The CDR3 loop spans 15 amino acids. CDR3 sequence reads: CASSSWAGPNTEAFF. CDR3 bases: TGTGCCAGCAGCTCCTGGGCAGGCCCGAACACTGAAGCTTTCTTT.

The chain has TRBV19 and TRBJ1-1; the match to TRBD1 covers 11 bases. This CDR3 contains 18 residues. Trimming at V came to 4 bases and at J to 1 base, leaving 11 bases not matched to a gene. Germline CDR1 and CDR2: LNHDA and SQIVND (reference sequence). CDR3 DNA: TGTGCCAGTAGTAGCAGGACAGGGGGCGCGTTCCGGAACACTGAAGCTTTCTTT. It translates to CASSSRTGGAFRNTEAFF. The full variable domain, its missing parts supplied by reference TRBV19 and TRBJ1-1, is DGGITQSPKYLFRKEGQNVTLSCEQNLNHDAMYWYRQDPGQGLRLIYYSQIVNDFQKGDIAEGYSVSREKKESFPLTVTSAQKNPTAFYLCASSSRTGGAFRNTEAFFGQGTRLTVV.

CDR3 region: CASIQPTSGSTQYF. The CDR3 DNA sequence: TGTGCCAGCATCCAACCTACATCAGGGAGTACCCAGTACTTC. This chain uses TRBV7-8 with TRBJ2-5; D tentatively reads TRBD1 or TRBD2 (5 bases each). CDR3 size: 14 residues. Germline values: CDR1 SGHVS, CDR2 FQNEAQ. Trimming took 7 bases from V and 8 from J, leaving 20 bases between them.

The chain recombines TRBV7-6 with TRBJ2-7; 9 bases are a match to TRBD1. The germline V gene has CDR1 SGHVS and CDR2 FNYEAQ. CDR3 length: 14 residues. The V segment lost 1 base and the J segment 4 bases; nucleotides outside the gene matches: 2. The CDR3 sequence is CASSLETGGYEQYV. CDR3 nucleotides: TGTGCCAGCAGCTTAGAGACAGGGGGGTACGAGCAGTACGTC.

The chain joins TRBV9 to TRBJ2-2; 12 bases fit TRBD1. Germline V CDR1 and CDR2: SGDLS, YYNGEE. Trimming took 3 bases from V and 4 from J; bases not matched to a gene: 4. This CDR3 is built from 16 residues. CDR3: CASSAGTGGITGELFF. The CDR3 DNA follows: TGTGCCAGCAGCGCCGGGACAGGGGGCATCACCGGGGAGCTGTTTTTT.

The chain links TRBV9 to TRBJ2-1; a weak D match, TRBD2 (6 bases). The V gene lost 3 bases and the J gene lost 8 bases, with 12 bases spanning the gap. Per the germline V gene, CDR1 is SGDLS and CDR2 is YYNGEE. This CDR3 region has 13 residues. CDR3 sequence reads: CASSEGGRDEQFF. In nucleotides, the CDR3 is TGTGCCAGCAGCGAGGGAGGCAGGGATGAGCAGTTCTTC.